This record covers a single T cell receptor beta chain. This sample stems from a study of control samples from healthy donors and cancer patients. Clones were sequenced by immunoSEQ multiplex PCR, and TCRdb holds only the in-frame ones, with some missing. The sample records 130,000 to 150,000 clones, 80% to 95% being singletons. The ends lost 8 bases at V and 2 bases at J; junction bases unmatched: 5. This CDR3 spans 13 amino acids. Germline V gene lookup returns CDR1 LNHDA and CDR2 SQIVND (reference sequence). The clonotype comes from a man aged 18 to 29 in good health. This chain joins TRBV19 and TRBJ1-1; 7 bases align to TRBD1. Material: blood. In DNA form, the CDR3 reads TGTGCCAGTTCTGACAGGGCAAACACTGAAGCTTTCTTT. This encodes CASSDRANTEAFF.